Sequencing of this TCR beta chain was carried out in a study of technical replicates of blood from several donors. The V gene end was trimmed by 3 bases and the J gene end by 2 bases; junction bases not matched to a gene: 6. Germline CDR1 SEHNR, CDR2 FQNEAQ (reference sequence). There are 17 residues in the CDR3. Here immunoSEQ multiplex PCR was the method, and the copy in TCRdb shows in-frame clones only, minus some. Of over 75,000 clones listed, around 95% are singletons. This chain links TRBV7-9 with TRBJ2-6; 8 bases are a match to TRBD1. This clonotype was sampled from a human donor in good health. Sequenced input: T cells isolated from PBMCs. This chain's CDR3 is CASSFFQGAPGANVLTF. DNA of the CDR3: TGTGCCAGCAGCTTTTTCCAGGGGGCGCCTGGGGCCAACGTCCTGACTTTC.